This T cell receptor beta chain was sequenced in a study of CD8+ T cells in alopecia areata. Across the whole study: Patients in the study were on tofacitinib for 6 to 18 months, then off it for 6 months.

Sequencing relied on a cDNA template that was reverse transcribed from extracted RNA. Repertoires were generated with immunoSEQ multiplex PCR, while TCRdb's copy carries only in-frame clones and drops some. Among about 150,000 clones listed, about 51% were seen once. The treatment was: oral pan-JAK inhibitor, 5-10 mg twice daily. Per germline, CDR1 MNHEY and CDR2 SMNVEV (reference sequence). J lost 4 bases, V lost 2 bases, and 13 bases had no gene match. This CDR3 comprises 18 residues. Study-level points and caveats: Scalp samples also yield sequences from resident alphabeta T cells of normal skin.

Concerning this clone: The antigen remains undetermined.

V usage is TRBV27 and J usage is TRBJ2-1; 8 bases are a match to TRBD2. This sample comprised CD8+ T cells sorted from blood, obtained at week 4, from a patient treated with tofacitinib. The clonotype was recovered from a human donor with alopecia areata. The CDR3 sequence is CASSLIPPAGGGYNEQFF. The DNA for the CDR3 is TGTGCCAGCAGTTTAATTCCCCCCGCGGGCGGGGGGTACAATGAGCAGTTCTTC.